This TCR beta chain derives from a study of blood T cell repertoires in COVID-19. Trimming at V came to 3 bases and at J to 8 bases, leaving 8 bases not matched to a gene. Germline V gene lookup returns CDR1 SGHAT and CDR2 FQNNGV. The CDR3 is made up of 14 amino acids. Produced via immunoSEQ multiplex PCR; TCRdb's table is partial and in-frame only. Of about 230,000 clones in the sample, about 83% were seen once. Sequenced material: peripheral blood. V is TRBV11-2 and J is TRBJ2-5; TRBD1 matches at 8 bases. The receptor was isolated from a woman aged 45-65 years with acute or convalescent COVID-19. CDR3: CASSFGTGASTQYF. The CDR3 DNA reads TGTGCCAGCAGCTTCGGGACAGGTGCCTCTACCCAGTACTTC.